The T cell receptor beta chain described here comes from a study of blood T cell repertoires in COVID-19. Background on the study: Samples representing acute and convalescent COVID-19 were sourced from the United States, Italy and Spain. PBMCs, B-cell-depleted T cells, or T cells provided the cDNA or gDNA that made up the material.

Authors' analysis steps: Estimates of nucleated cell counts were drawn from the amplification of reference gene primers. Assay: immunoSEQ multiplex PCR; the TCRdb copy retains only in-frame clones and omits some. The DNA was the basis for D and trimming; V, J and clone size are from that table. The table lists some 520,000 clones, 80% to 90% of them singletons. Germline CDR1 reads SGHRS; CDR2 reads YFSETQ. V lost 4 bases and J lost 10; bases outside the gene matches: 5. This CDR3 contains 14 residues. A few counts support this clone. Other DNA sequences in the sample encode the same CDR3. In Seattle, patients joined the study during active infection and were tracked longitudinally.

The sequenced sample consisted of peripheral blood. This chain uses TRBV5-1 with TRBJ1-6; 10 bases line up with TRBD1. The receptor was derived from a man between 18 and 35 years old with COVID-19, enrolled during active disease. CDR3 protein: CASSPGTGASPLHF. The CDR3 DNA sequence: TGCGCCAGCAGCCCCGGGACAGGGGCCTCACCCCTCCACTTT.